This T cell receptor beta chain appears in the sequencing data of a study of T cells in tuberculosis. General study findings and limits: GMM-specific TCRs were nearer to active tuberculosis alpha repertoires, suggesting expansion. A GMM-specific repertoire classifier reached about 90% accuracy, AUROC approximately 0.93. Cases with active tuberculosis were adults, while controls were adolescents.

On this clone itself: Its antigen is as yet unknown.

Sequencing used immunoSEQ multiplex PCR; TCRdb keeps in-frame clones, though not all of them. Counted here are some 41,000 clones, about 95% occurring once; the ten biggest clones make up under 2%. V dropped 5 bases and J dropped 3 bases, with 14 bases sitting between them. CDR3 length: 15 amino acids. Germline V lookup: CDR1 SGHVS, CDR2 FQNEAQ. Sequenced material: PBMCs. This receptor was obtained from a donor aged 10-29 years with latent tuberculosis or without tuberculosis infection. Some clones in this sample may be carry-over from other donors' samples. The gene calls are TRBV7-8 and TRBJ2-1; D is possibly TRBD2 (5 bases). CDR3 coding DNA: TGTGCCAGCAGCCCGACTACCTACGGCTACAATGAGCAGTTCTTC. As protein: CASSPTTYGYNEQFF.